The sequence of this T cell receptor (beta chain) was determined in a study of T-cell reconstitution after alpha-beta-depleted transplantation in children. Unique molecular identifiers featured in how the TCRbeta library was prepared. TCRdb reprocessed the PCR reads via MiXCR and lists one record per CDR3 protein. Of 440,000 or so distinct CDR3 sequences in the sample, roughly 44% were seen once. Whole-study results and caveats: The main origin of T-cell counts and diversity one year after transplant was newly produced T cells.

This clonotype was observed a few times. Its cognate antigen is unknown. V lost 4 bases to trimming and J lost 5 bases, with 24 bases between them. The V gene's germline CDR1 is DFQATT and CDR2 SNEGSKA (reference sequence). CDR3 length: 16 amino acids. The source is a girl aged 2-10 years with aplastic anemia, due to receive a stem cell transplant. J is TRBJ2-7 and V is TRBV20-1; D is perhaps TRBD2 (6 bases). The source was PBMCs, collected before TCRalphabeta/CD19-depleted stem cell transplant. This chain's CDR3 is CSATSLGGIISNEQYF. CDR3 DNA sequence: TGCAGTGCTACCTCCCTCGGCGGGATAATATCGAACGAGCAGTACTTC.